Listed below are T cell receptor beta chains from one sample, sequenced in a study of post-analysis software for immune sequencing data. TCRdb re-called the PCR reads with MiXCR, one entry per CDR3 protein. The sample records roughly 400,000 distinct CDR3 sequences, over 30% being singletons. The sample taken for sequencing was blood. These receptors were taken from a girl aged 2 to 9 with multiple sclerosis. CDR3s include the opening cysteine and the closing phenylalanine or tryptophan.

TRBV12-3/TRBV12-4	14	TRBJ1-1	CASSLPKSGGEAFF
TRBV11-2	14	TRBJ1-4	CASARGGTNEKLFF
TRBV19	17	TRBJ2-7	CASSMSLLGRATYEQYF
TRBV28	14	TRBJ2-3	CAVWGRPGADTQYF
TRBV2	12	TRBJ2-5	CASSGSRETQYF
TRBV28	14	TRBJ2-7	CASSFGRGTYEQYF
TRBV5-1	14	TRBJ1-2	CASSADRGSHGYTF
TRBV12-3/TRBV12-4	13	TRBJ2-5	CASRQGPQETQYF
TRBV4-3	14	TRBJ2-5	CASSQVDREETQYF
TRBV5-1	17	TRBJ1-2	CASSLFSGTGVTYGYTF
TRBV15	16	TRBJ2-1	CATSRGGFSSYNEQFF
TRBV10-3	17	TRBJ1-1	CAISTIQRTPLNTEAFF
TRBV4-1	16	TRBJ1-2	CASSLTSAGGERGYTF
TRBV5-1	16	TRBJ1-2	CASSSSRPPAGYGYTF
TRBV6-6	14	TRBJ1-6	CASSYVMFRSPLHF
TRBV5-1	15	TRBJ2-7	CASSLCPGQTYEQYF